Each of the 4 T cell receptor beta chains below was sequenced from the same sample in a study of blood T cell repertoires in COVID-19. TCRdb's table, derived via immunoSEQ multiplex PCR, lists solely in-frame clones and lacks some. The sample consists of approximately 290,000 clones, roughly 87% of them appearing once. Sequencing was carried out using peripheral blood. Receptors were obtained from a man younger than 30 with active or convalescent COVID-19.

V and J are TRBV6-5 and TRBJ1-6; possible D gene TRBD1, 5 bases. Trimming removed 4 bases from V and 3 bases from J, with 10 bases in between. This CDR3 has 15 amino acids. Germline CDR1 reads MNHEY; CDR2 reads SVGAGI. The CDR3 DNA follows: TGTGCCAGCAGTTTCAGGACACTCTATAATTCACCCCTCCACTTT. As protein: CASSFRTLYNSPLHF.

The rearrangement uses TRBV6-5 and TRBJ1-2; no reliable D call. Trimming left V 2 bases short and J 7 bases short, with 5 bases between. Germline CDR1 reads MNHEY; CDR2 reads SVGAGI. The CDR3 has 11 amino acids. The CDR3 spells CASSYRGGYTF. The CDR3 coding sequence is TGTGCCAGCAGTTACCGCGGTGGCTACACCTTC.

In DNA form, the CDR3 reads TGTGCCAGCACACTAGGGGGCCTTAGCACAGATACGCAGTATTTT. Translated: CASTLGGLSTDTQYF. The chain carries TRBV6-5 and TRBJ2-3; TRBD1 agrees at 7 bases. CDR3 size: 15 residues. With 7 bases clipped from V and 0 bases from J, the junction kept 7 bases outside the gene matches. Germline V gives CDR1 MNHEY, CDR2 SVGAGI.

The chain is built from TRBV6-7 and TRBJ1-5, with D uncertain. TRBV6-7 is identified as an open reading frame with a role that is uncertain. V lost 0 bases and J lost 4, with 19 bases in between. The CDR3 has 18 amino acids. CDR3 in amino acids: CASSYSIRTRGGNQPQHF. DNA of the CDR3: TGTGCCAGCAGTTACTCGATAAGGACCCGGGGAGGAAATCAGCCCCAGCATTTT.